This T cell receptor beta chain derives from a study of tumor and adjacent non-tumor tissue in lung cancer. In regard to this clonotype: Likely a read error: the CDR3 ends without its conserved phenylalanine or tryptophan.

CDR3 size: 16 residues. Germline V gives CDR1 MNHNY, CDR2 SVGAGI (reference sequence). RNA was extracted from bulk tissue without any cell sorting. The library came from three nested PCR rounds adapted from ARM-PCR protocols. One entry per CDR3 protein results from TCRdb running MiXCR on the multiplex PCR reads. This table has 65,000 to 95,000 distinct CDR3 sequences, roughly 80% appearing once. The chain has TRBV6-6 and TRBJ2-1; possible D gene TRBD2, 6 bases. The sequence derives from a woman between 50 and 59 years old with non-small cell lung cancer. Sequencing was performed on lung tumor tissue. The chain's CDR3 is CASNYLAGTAYNEQFL. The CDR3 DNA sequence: TGTGCCAGCAATTACCTGGCGGGGACCGCCTACAATGAGCAGTTCTTA.